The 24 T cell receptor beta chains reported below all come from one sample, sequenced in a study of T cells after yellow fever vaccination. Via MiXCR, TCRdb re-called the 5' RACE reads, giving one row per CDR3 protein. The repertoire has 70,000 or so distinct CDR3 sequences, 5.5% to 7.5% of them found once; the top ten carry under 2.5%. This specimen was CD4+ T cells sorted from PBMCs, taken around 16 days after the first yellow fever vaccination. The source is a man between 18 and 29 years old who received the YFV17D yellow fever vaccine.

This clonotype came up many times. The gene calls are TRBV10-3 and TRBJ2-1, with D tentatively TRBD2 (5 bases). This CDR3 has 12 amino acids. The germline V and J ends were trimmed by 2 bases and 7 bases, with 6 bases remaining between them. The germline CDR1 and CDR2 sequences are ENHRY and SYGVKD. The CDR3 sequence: CAISERENEQFF. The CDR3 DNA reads TGTGCCATCAGTGAGAGGGAGAATGAGCAGTTCTTC.

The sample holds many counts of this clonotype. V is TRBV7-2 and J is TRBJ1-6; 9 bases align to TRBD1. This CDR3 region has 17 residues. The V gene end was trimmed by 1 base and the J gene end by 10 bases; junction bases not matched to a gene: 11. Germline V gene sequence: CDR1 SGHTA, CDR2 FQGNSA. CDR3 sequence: CASSLGTGAPFISPLHF. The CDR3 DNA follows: TGTGCCAGCAGCTTAGGGACAGGGGCCCCCTTTATATCACCCCTCCACTTT.

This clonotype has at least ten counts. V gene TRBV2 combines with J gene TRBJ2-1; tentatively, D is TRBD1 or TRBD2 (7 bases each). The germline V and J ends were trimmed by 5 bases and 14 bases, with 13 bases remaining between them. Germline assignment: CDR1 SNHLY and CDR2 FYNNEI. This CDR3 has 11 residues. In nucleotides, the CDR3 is TGTGCCAGCAGTACTCCAGGGGGGGAGTTCTTC. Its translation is CASSTPGGEFF.

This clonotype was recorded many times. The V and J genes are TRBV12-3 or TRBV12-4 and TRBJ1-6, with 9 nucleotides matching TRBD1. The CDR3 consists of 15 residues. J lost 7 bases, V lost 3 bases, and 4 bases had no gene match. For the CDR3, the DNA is TGTGCCAGCAGTTTTTTGGGACAGGGAAATTCACCCCTCCACTTT. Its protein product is CASSFLGQGNSPLHF.

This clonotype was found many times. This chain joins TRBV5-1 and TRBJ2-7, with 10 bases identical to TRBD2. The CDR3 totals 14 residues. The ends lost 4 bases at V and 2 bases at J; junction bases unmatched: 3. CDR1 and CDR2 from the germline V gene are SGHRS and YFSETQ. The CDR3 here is CASSLAGETYEQYF. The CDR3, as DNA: TGCGCCAGCAGCCTAGCGGGGGAAACCTACGAGCAGTACTTC.

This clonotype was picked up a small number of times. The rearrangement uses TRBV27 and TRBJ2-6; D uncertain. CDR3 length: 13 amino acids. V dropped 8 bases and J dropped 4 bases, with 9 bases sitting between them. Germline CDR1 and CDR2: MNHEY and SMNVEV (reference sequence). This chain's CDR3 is CASSPLGANVLTF. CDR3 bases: TGTGCCAGCTCCCCGCTCGGGGCCAACGTCCTGACTTTC.

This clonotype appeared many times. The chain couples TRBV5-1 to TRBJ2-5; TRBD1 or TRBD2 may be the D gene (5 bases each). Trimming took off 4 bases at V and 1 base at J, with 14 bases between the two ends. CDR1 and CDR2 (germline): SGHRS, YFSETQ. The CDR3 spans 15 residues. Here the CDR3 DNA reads TGCGCCAGCAGCCTACTTTTGAGGGGCCAAGAGACCCAGTACTTC. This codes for CASSLLLRGQETQYF. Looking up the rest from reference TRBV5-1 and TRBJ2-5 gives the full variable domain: KAGVTQTPRYLIKTRGQQVTLSCSPISGHRSVSWYQQTPGQGLQFLFEYFSETQRNKGNFPGRFSGRQFSNSRSEMNVSTLELGDSALYLCASSLLLRGQETQYFGPGTRLLVL.

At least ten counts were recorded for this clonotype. The CDR3 protein is CASSLEQGEVPLHF. The CDR3 nucleotides are TGTGCCAGCAGCTTAGAACAGGGGGAAGTCCCCCTCCACTTT. V is TRBV7-2 and J is TRBJ1-6; 8 bases are shared with TRBD1. Losses at the gene ends were 1 base for V and 13 bases for J; bases not matched to a gene: 6. The CDR3 is 14 amino acids. Germline CDR1 is SGHTA and CDR2 is FQGNSA. The full variable domain, completed using reference TRBV7-2 and TRBJ1-6, is GAGVSQSPSNKVTEKGKDVELRCDPISGHTALYWYRQSLGQGLEFLIYFQGNSAPDKSGLPSDRFSAERTGGSVSTLTIQRTQQEDSAVYLCASSLEQGEVPLHFGNGTRLTVT.

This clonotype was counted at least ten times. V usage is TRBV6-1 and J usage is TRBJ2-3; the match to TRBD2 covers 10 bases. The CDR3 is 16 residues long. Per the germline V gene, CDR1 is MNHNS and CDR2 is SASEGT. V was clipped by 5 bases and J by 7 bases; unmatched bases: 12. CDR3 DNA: TGTGCCAGCAGTCGTTCCAGCGGGGGGGCCCCGAATACGCAGTATTTT. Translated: CASSRSSGGAPNTQYF.

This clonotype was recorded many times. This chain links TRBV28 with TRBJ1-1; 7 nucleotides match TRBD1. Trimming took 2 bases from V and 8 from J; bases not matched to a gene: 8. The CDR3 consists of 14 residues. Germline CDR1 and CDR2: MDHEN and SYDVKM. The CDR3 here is CASSLGGDSEEAFF. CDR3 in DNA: TGTGCCAGCAGTTTAGGCGGGGACAGCGAGGAAGCTTTCTTT.

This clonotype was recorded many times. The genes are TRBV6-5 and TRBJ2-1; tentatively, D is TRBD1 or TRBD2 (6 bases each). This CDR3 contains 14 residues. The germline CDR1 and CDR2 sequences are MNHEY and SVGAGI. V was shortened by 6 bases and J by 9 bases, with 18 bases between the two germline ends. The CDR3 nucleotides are TGTGCCAGCAGATCCCCGGGGGAAGGGGGTGAGCAGTTCTTC. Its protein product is CASRSPGEGGEQFF.

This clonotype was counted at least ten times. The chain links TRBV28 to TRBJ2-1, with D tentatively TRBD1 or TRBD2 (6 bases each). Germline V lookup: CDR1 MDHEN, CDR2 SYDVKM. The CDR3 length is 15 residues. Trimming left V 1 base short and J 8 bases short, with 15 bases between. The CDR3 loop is CASSLYAGGLDEQFF. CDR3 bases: TGTGCCAGCAGTTTATACGCTGGGGGGCTGGATGAGCAGTTCTTC.

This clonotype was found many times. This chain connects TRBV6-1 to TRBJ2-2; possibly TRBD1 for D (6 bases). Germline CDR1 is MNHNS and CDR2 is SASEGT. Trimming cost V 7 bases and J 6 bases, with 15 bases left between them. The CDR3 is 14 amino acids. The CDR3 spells CASTPLGAPGELFF. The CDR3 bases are TGTGCCAGCACTCCTTTGGGGGCCCCCGGGGAGCTGTTTTTT.

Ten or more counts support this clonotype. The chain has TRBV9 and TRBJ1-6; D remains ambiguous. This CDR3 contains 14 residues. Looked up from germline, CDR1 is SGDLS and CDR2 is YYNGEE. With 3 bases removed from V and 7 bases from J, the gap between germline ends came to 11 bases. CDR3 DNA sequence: TGTGCCAGCAGCGAGCAGTACGGGAATTCACCCCTCCACTTT. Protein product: CASSEQYGNSPLHF.

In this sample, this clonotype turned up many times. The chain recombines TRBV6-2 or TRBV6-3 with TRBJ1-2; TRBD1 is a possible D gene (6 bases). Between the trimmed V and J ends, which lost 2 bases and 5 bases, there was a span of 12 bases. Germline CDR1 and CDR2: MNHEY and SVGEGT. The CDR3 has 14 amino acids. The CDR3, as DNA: TGTGCCAGCAGTTACGAAGGACAGCAATATGGCTACACCTTC. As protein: CASSYEGQQYGYTF.

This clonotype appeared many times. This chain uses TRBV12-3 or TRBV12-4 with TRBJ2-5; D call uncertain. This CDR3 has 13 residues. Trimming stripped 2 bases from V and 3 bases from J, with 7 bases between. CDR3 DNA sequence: TGTGCCAGCAGTTTAAGCAGGAAAGAGACCCAGTACTTC. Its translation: CASSLSRKETQYF.

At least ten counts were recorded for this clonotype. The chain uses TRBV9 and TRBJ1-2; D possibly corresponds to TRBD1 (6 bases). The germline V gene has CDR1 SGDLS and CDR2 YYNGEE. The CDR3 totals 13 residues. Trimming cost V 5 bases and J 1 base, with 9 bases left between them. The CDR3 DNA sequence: TGTGCCAGCAGGGAACAGGGTAACTATGGCTACACCTTC. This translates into CASREQGNYGYTF.

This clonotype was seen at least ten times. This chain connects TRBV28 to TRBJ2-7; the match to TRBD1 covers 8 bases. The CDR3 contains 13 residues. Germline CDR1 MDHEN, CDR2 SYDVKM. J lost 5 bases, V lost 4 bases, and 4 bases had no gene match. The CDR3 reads CASSSGQGHEQYV. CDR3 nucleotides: TGTGCCAGCAGTTCCGGACAGGGACACGAGCAGTACGTC.

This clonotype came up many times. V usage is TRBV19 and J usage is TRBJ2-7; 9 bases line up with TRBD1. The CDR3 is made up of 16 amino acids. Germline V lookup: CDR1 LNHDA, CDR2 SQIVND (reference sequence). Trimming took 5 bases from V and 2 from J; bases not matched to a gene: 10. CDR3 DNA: TGTGCCAGTAGTCCCGCGGGACAGGGTCTACCCTACGAGCAGTACTTC. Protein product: CASSPAGQGLPYEQYF.

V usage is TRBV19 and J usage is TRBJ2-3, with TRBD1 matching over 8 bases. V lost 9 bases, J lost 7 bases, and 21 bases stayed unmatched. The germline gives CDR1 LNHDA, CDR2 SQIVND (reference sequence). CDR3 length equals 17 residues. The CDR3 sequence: CARGPALNRQGANTQYF. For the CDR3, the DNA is TGTGCCAGGGGCCCCGCGCTCAACCGCCAGGGGGCTAATACGCAGTATTTT.

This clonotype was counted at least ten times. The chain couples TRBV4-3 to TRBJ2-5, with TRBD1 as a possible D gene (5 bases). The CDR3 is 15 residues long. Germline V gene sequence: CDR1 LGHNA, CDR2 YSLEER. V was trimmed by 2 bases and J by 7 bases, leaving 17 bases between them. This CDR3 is CASSQQMQGPGTQYF. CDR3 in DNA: TGCGCCAGCAGCCAACAAATGCAGGGCCCCGGGACCCAGTACTTC.

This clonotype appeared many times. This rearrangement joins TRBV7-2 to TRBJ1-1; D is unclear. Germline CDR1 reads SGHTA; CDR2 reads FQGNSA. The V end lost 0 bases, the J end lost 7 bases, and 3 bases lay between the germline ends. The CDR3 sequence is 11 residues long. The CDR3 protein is CASSLAGEAFF. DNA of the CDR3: TGTGCCAGCAGCTTAGCAGGTGAAGCTTTCTTT.

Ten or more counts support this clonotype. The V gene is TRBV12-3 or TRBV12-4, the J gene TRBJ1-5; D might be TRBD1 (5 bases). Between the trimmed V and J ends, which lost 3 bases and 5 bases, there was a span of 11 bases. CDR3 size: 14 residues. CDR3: CASSLGTLDQPQHF. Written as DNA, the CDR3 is TGTGCCAGCAGTTTGGGGACCCTCGATCAGCCCCAGCATTTT.

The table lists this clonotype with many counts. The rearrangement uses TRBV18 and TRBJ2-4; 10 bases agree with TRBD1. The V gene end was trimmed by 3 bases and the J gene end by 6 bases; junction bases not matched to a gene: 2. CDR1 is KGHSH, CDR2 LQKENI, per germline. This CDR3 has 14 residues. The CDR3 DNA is TGTGCCAGCTCACCCGACAGGGGGCCAAACATTCAGTACTTC. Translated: CASSPDRGPNIQYF.